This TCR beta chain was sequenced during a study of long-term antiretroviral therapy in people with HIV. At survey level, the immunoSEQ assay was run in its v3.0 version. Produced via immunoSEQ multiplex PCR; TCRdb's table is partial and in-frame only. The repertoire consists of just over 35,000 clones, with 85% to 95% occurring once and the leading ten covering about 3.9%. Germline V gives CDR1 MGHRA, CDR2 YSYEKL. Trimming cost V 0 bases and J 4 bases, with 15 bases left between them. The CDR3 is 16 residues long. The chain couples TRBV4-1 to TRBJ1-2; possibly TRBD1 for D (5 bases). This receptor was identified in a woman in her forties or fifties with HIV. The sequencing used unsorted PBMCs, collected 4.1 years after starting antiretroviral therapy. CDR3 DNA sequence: TGCGCCAGCAGCCAAGATCCGGACACTCGATTCTATGGCTACACCTTC. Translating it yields CASSQDPDTRFYGYTF.